The sequence of this T cell receptor (beta chain) was determined in a study of cytomegalovirus exposure and HLA in healthy donors. In the PCR, 60 Vbeta and 13 Jbeta primers were used. Libraries were prepared by immunoSEQ multiplex PCR; TCRdb keeps only in-frame clonotypes and omits some of them. The top ten hold approximately 4.2% of the sample, which has about 95,000 clones, around 81% seen once. Study-level points and caveats: Within an earlier analysis, most TCR beta V segments proved productive either about 87% or about 30% of the time.

A word on this clone: Its antigen is not known.

Input material: PBMCs. The TCR sequence derives from a woman aged 70-85 years in good health and CMV-seropositive.

The CDR3: CASSPDRGAYNSPLHF. The CDR3 DNA is TGTGCCAGCAGCCCAGACAGGGGCGCCTATAATTCACCCCTCCACTTT. This chain uses TRBV7-2 with TRBJ1-6; 8 bases are a match to TRBD1. CDR3 length equals 16 residues. The germline gives CDR1 SGHTA, CDR2 FQGNSA. The ends lost 5 bases at V and 2 bases at J; junction bases unmatched: 5. Drawing the rest from reference TRBV7-2 and TRBJ1-6, the complete variable domain is GAGVSQSPSNKVTEKGKDVELRCDPISGHTALYWYRQSLGQGLEFLIYFQGNSAPDKSGLPSDRFSAERTGGSVSTLTIQRTQQEDSAVYLCASSPDRGAYNSPLHFGNGTRLTVT.